Listed here is a single T cell receptor beta chain. Its cognate antigen is unknown. The entry originates in a study of cytomegalovirus exposure and HLA in healthy donors. Study-wide points: The study recorded fewer than 200 TCR beta chains that were cytomegalovirus-associated. In a later analysis, first-cohort TCR clusters were found to tend to co-occur in the roughly 120 validation repertoires. It was reportedly the case that the classifier diagnosed cytomegalovirus status with high specificity and sensitivity. A few chains tied to CMV proved CMV antigen-specific in vitro.

Sequenced by immunoSEQ multiplex PCR; TCRdb stores in-frame clones only, minus some. This sample has 100,000 to 150,000 clones, with roughly 87% found just once. V lost 3 bases and J lost 4, with 11 bases in between. This CDR3 has 14 residues. Germline loops: CDR1 ENHRY, CDR2 SYGVKD. This sequence originates from a young woman in good health and CMV-seronegative. The chain joins TRBV10-3 to TRBJ2-3; D is perhaps TRBD2 (5 bases). The sequencing input was PBMCs. This chain's CDR3 is CAISDRGRSDTQYF. The CDR3 DNA reads as TGTGCCATCAGTGACCGGGGTCGATCAGATACGCAGTATTTT.